This is a list of T cell receptor beta chains from one sample in a study of blood T cell repertoires in COVID-19. The table came from immunoSEQ multiplex PCR; TCRdb's copy has only in-frame clones and leaves some out. The profile shows 170,000 or so clones, roughly 85% of them singletons. The material sequenced was peripheral blood. The receptors were gathered from a man between 50 and 59 years old with active or convalescent COVID-19. The CDR3 runs from the conserved cysteine through the conserved F or W. The D gene is left open where the match is weak. Clone size is stated in some rows and not others, as once, few, many or a class when expanded.

>TRBD2|.|TRBJ2-7|15|TRBV5-4
CASSPTSGGAYEQYF
TGTGCCAGCAGCCCCACTAGCGGGGGAGCCTACGAGCAGTACTTC
>.|few|TRBJ1-5|14|TRBV6-2/TRBV6-3
CASSLSGLALAQHF
TGTGCCAGCAGTCTCTCGGGGTTAGCCCTCGCCCAGCATTTT
>TRBD2|once|TRBJ2-1|18|TRBV11-2
CASGTGTSGMALLNEQFF
TGTGCCAGCGGCACCGGGACTAGCGGGATGGCGTTGTTGAATGAGCAGTTCTTC
>TRBD2|.|TRBJ2-5|14|TRBV2
CASKRLAGEETQYF
TGTGCCAGCAAGCGACTAGCGGGGGAAGAGACCCAGTACTTC
>TRBD2|.|TRBJ2-1|17|TRBV30
CAWSAKVGAGGANEQFF
TGTGCCTGGAGCGCCAAGGTTGGAGCGGGAGGCGCCAATGAGCAGTTCTTC
>TRBD1|.|TRBJ1-1|16|TRBV18
CASSRGSQDRGTEAFF
TGTGCCAGCTCACGTGGTTCACAGGACAGGGGAACTGAAGCTTTCTTT
>TRBD2|.|TRBJ2-3|16|TRBV30
CAFSTGTSLITDTQYF
TGTGCCTTCTCCACCGGGACTAGCTTGATAACAGATACGCAGTATTTT
>TRBD2|.|TRBJ2-3|15|TRBV27
CASSLGAGAVDTQYF
TGTGCCAGCAGTTTAGGAGCGGGGGCGGTAGATACGCAGTATTTT
>.|.|TRBJ1-5|15|TRBV13
CASRSRIRGNQPQHF
TGTGCCAGCAGATCAAGGATCAGGGGCAATCAGCCCCAGCATTTT
>TRBD1|.|TRBJ2-7|16|TRBV4-1
CASLPPRDRDVYEQYF
TGCGCCTCTCTTCCCCCCCGGGACAGGGATGTGTACGAGCAGTACTTC
>TRBD2|.|TRBJ2-7|14|TRBV5-1
CASSRTSGSYEQYF
TGCGCCAGCAGTCGGACTAGCGGATCCTACGAGCAGTACTTC
>.|few|TRBJ1-2|15|TRBV7-6
CASSLTRGSSYGYTF
TGTGCCAGCAGCTTAACCAGGGGAAGTAGCTATGGCTACACCTTC
>TRBD2|.|TRBJ2-5|17|TRBV7-9
CASTNFRSGGAEETQYF
TGTGCCAGCACCAACTTCCGCAGCGGGGGGGCCGAGGAGACCCAGTACTTC
>.|.|TRBJ1-2|13|TRBV3-1/TRBV3-2
CASSLLQGSGYTF
TGTGCCAGCAGCCTGCTGCAGGGGAGTGGCTACACCTTC
>.|.|TRBJ1-1|15|TRBV6-2/TRBV6-3
CASSSVFEMNTEAFF
TGTGCCAGCAGTTCCGTGTTCGAGATGAACACTGAAGCTTTCTTT
>.|.|TRBJ1-1|13|TRBV19
CASSITSKTEAFF
TGTGCCAGTAGTATTACCAGTAAGACTGAAGCTTTCTTT
>.|.|TRBJ1-1|11|TRBV2
CASSEPNEAFF
TGTGCCAGCAGTGAACCCAATGAAGCTTTCTTT
>TRBD2|.|TRBJ2-5|16|TRBV18
CASSPPVAGPQETQYF
TGTGCCAGCTCACCACCGGTAGCGGGTCCACAAGAGACCCAGTACTTC
>TRBD1|.|TRBJ1-4|14|TRBV30
CAWRWGTVAEKLFF
TGTGCCTGGAGGTGGGGGACAGTGGCTGAAAAACTGTTTTTT
>.|.|TRBJ1-2|12|TRBV27
CASSSAGEGYTF
TGTGCCAGCAGTTCGGCAGGGGAGGGCTACACCTTC
>TRBD1|.|TRBJ2-5|12|TRBV19
CASNDRAETQYF
TGTGCCAGTAATGACAGGGCGGAGACCCAGTACTTC
>TRBD2|.|TRBJ2-1|13|TRBV10-1
CASMNSGSGEQFF
TGCGCCAGCATGAACAGCGGGAGTGGTGAGCAGTTCTTC